This T cell receptor beta chain appears in the sequencing data of a study of blood T cell repertoires in COVID-19. On the study more broadly: PBMCs, B-cell-depleted T cells, or T cells provided the cDNA or gDNA that made up the material.

The germline V gene encodes CDR1 SGHRS and CDR2 YFSETQ. This CDR3 is 16 amino acids long. The germline V and J ends were trimmed by 2 bases and 0 bases, with 12 bases remaining between them. Original analysis: From reference gene primer amplification, estimates of nucleated cell counts were derived. The protocol was immunoSEQ multiplex PCR, while the TCRdb copy is restricted to in-frame clones and leaves out a portion. V and J calls and clone size follow that table, whereas D and trimming were derived from the DNA. The repertoire consists of some 150,000 clones, with about four fifths occurring once and the leading ten covering roughly 0.52%.

V is TRBV5-1 and J is TRBJ1-5, with D possibly matching TRBD1 (5 bases). The source of this sequence is a man in his 60s with acute or convalescent COVID-19. Material for sequencing was peripheral blood. The CDR3 nucleotides are TGCGCCAGCAGCTTATCGGCGGGGGATAGCAATCAGCCCCAGCATTTT. Its translation: CASSLSAGDSNQPQHF. The full variable domain, with the rest looked up from reference TRBV5-1 and TRBJ1-5, is KAGVTQTPRYLIKTRGQQVTLSCSPISGHRSVSWYQQTPGQGLQFLFEYFSETQRNKGNFPGRFSGRQFSNSRSEMNVSTLELGDSALYLCASSLSAGDSNQPQHFGDGTRLSIL.